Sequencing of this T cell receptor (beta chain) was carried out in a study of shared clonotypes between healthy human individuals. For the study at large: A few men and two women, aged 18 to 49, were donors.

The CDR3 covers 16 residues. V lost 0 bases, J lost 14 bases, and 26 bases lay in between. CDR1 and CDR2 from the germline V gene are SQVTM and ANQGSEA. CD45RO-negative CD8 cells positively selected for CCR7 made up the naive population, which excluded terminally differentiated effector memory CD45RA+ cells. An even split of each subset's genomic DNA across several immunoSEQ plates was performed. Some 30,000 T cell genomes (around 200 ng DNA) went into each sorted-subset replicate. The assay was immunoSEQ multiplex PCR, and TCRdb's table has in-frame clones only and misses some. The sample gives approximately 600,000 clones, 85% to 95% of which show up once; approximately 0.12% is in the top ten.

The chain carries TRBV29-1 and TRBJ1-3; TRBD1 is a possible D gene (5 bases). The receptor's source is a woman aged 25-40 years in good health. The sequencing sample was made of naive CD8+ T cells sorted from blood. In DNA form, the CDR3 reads TGCAGCGTTGAAGATTGTTTAACTAGCGACAGAGTAATTCTATATTTT. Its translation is CSVEDCLTSDRVILYF.